The present TCR beta chain was sequenced within a study of OX40 agonist ivuxolimab in advanced cancers. In the study overall: While on treatment, patients had intravenous ivuxolimab at 0.01 to 10 mg/kg every 2 weeks. Partial responses occurred in Three dose-escalation patients, one with hepatocellular carcinoma and two with cutaneous melanoma. Study-wide results and limits: Among patients with partial responses at 0.1-3.0 mg/kg, clonal expansion was among the lowest. Mean expanded clone counts were higher in CD8+ than CD4+ T cells.

Produced via immunoSEQ multiplex PCR; TCRdb's table is partial and in-frame only. This table holds tens of thousands of clones, 75% to 80% found once. On this clone itself: Its antigen is unknown.

CDR1 and CDR2 from the germline V gene are MNHNS and SASEGT. Trimming stripped 4 bases from V and 6 bases from J, with 19 bases between. The CDR3 totals 16 residues. The origin of this receptor is an adult with an advanced solid tumor such as melanoma, head and neck, liver or kidney cancer. The sequenced sample was CD4+ or CD8+ T cells sorted from blood, obtained in a trial of the OX40 agonist ivuxolimab. This chain links TRBV6-1 with TRBJ1-5; tentatively, D is TRBD1 (5 bases). CDR3: CASSGRLGTSGQPQHF. CDR3 DNA sequence: TGTGCCAGCAGTGGCAGATTAGGGACTTCAGGTCAGCCCCAGCATTTT.